This TCR beta chain emerged from a study of blood T cells in healthy people across ages. Isolation of PBMCs gave at least 7 million cells per sample. Through a sample-barcoded 5' primer and a J-beta primer mix, a second PCR was run for roughly 6 to 11 cycles. TCRdb reprocessed the 5' RACE reads with MiXCR, giving one entry per CDR3 protein. The sample carries about 930,000 distinct CDR3 sequences, about 29% recorded once. These data also featured in a second study, about T cells of mothers and their children. As that report states: Each mother yielded more than 9 million TCR beta CDR3 reads. Each child yielded roughly 2.9 million reads.

The sequence came from a woman aged 40 to 50 in good health. The specimen sequenced was blood.

The CDR3 region has the DNA TGTGCCAGCAGCGTAGCGTCCGGGACTAGCGGGTACCAAGAGACCCAGTACTTC. Translated: CASSVASGTSGYQETQYF. This chain links TRBV9 with TRBJ2-5; TRBD2 matches 12 bases. Germline CDR1 is SGDLS and CDR2 is YYNGEE. J gave up 0 bases and V 0 bases, and 6 bases lay outside the gene matches. The CDR3 extends over 18 amino acids.